The 8 T cell receptor beta chains below were found in one sample sequenced in a study of blood T cell repertoires in COVID-19. Profiled with immunoSEQ multiplex PCR; TCRdb holds only in-frame clones, not every one. This sample carries roughly 250,000 clones, about nine tenths of them seen once, and the ten largest clones take 2% to 2.5%. Material for sequencing was PBMCs or T cells enriched from blood (not recorded which). The receptors stem from a woman between 40 and 50 years old with acute COVID-19.

V and J are TRBV3-1 (or the pseudogene TRBV3-2) and TRBJ2-2; 9 positions agree with TRBD2. The germline CDR1 and CDR2 sequences are LGHDT and YNNKEL (reference sequence). Unmatched junction bases numbered 4, after V lost 2 bases and J lost 6 bases. The CDR3 contains 15 residues. The CDR3 loop reads CASSQNLAGPGELFF. The DNA of the CDR3 is TGTGCCAGCAGCCAAAACCTAGCGGGGCCCGGGGAGCTGTTTTTT.

The V and J genes are TRBV25-1 and TRBJ2-2; 8 bases are a match to TRBD1. Germline V CDR1 and CDR2: MGHDK, SYGVNS. The CDR3 loop spans 15 amino acids. The ends lost 2 bases at V and 7 bases at J; junction bases unmatched: 6. The CDR3 nucleotides read TGTGCCAGCAGTGAAGCGGCAGGGGGCAACGGGGAGCTGTTTTTT. This sequence encodes CASSEAAGGNGELFF.

The gene calls are TRBV2 and TRBJ2-5, with D possibly TRBD2 on 6 matching bases. The CDR3 length is 12 residues. Trimming removed 1 base at V and 13 bases at J, with 13 bases between. Germline V lookup: CDR1 SNHLY, CDR2 FYNNEI. The CDR3: CASSEEVAGLYF. CDR3 nucleotides: TGTGCCAGCAGTGAAGAGGTTGCGGGATTGTACTTC.

This chain joins TRBV28 and TRBJ2-7; no clear D gene. CDR3 length: 11 amino acids. V lost 5 bases and J 4 bases, leaving 6 bases between the germline ends. Germline V gives CDR1 MDHEN, CDR2 SYDVKM. The CDR3 protein is CASSLKYEQYF. The CDR3 nucleotides are TGTGCCAGCAGTCTTAAATACGAGCAGTACTTC.

This chain connects TRBV3-1 (or the pseudogene TRBV3-2) to TRBJ2-1; 8 nucleotides match TRBD2. Per the germline V gene, CDR1 is LGHDT and CDR2 is YNNKEL (reference sequence). V was pared by 4 bases and J by 5 bases, with 16 bases of the junction left unmatched. The CDR3 is made up of 18 amino acids. CDR3 in amino acids: CASSPHGWVAGGHNEQFF. In DNA, the CDR3 is TGTGCCAGCAGCCCTCACGGTTGGGTGGCGGGAGGCCACAATGAGCAGTTCTTC.

This clone was detected only once. This chain's CDR3 is CASTGLRGQPQHF. As DNA, the CDR3 is TGTGCCAGTACGGGACTTAGGGGTCAGCCCCAGCATTTT. The genes are TRBV19 and TRBJ1-5, with a tentative D call TRBD1 (5 bases). This CDR3 has 13 amino acids. Trimming took 7 bases from V and 6 from J, leaving 13 bases between them. CDR1 is LNHDA and CDR2 is SQIVND in the germline V gene (reference sequence).

V usage is TRBV7-2 and J usage is TRBJ2-3; 14 bases line up with TRBD2. Unmatched junction bases numbered 11, after V lost 5 bases and J lost 4 bases. There are 18 residues in the CDR3. CDR1 SGHTA and CDR2 FQGNSA come from the germline V gene. The CDR3 DNA is TGTGCCAGCAGCCCAGGGACTAGCGGGAGATCTAAACCAGATACGCAGTATTTT. This gives the protein CASSPGTSGRSKPDTQYF.

The chain uses TRBV3-1 (or the pseudogene TRBV3-2) and TRBJ2-4; tentatively, D is TRBD1 (6 bases). V was trimmed by 4 bases and J by 6 bases, leaving 10 bases between them. Germline V lookup: CDR1 LGHDT, CDR2 YNNKEL (reference sequence). The CDR3 is made up of 13 amino acids. CDR3 sequence (DNA): TGTGCCAGCAGCCCGGCACAGGGAAACATTCAGTACTTC. This gives the protein CASSPAQGNIQYF.